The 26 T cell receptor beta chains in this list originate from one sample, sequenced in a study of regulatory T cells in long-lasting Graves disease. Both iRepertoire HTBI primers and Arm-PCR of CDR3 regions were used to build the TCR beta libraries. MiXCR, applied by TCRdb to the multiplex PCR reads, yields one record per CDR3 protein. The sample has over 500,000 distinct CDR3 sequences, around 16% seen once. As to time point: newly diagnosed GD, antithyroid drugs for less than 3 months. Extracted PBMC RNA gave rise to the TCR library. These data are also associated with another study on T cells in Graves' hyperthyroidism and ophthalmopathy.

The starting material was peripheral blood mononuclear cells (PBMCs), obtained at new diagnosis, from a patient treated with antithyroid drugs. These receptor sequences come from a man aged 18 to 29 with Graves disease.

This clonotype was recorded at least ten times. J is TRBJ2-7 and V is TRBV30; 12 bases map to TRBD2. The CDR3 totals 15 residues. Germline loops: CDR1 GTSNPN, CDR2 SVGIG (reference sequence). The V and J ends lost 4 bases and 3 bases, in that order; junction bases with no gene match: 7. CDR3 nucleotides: TGTGCCTGGACTAGCGGGAGGGGGCCCTACTACGAGCAGTACTTC. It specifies CAWTSGRGPYYEQYF.

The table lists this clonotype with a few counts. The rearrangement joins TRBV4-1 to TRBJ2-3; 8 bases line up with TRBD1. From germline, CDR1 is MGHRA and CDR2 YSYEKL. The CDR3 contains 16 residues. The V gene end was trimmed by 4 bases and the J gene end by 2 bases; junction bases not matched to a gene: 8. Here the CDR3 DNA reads TGCGCCAGCAGCCCCGGAGAGACAGGGGCCACAGATACGCAGTATTTT. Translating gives CASSPGETGATDTQYF.

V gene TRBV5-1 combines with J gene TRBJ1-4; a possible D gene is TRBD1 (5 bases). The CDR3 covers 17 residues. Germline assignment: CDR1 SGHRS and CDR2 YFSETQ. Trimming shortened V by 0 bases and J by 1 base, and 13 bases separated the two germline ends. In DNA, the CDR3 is TGCGCCAGCAGCTTGGGACACGGGGGATTAACTAATGAAAAACTGTTTTTT. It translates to CASSLGHGGLTNEKLFF.

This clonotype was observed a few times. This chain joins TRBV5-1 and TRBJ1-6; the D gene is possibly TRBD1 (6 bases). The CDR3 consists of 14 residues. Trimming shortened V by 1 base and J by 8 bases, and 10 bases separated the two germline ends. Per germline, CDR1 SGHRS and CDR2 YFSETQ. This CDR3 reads CASSLTGWDSPLHF. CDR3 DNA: TGCGCCAGCAGCTTGACAGGGTGGGATTCACCCCTCCACTTT.

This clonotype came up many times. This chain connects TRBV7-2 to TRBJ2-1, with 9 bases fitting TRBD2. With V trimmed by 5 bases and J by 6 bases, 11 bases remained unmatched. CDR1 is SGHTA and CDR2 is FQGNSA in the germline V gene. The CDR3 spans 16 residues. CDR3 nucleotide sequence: TGTGCCAGCAGCCCATATGGCGGGAGGGCCCGCAATGAGCAGTTCTTC. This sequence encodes CASSPYGGRARNEQFF.

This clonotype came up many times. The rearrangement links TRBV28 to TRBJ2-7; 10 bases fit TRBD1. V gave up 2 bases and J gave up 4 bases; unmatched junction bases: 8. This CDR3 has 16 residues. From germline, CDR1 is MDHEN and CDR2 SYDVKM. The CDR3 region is CASSLGTGAPGYEQYF. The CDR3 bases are TGTGCCAGCAGTTTAGGGACAGGGGCCCCAGGGTACGAGCAGTACTTC. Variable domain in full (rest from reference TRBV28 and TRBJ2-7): DVKVTQSSRYLVKRTGEKVFLECVQDMDHENMFWYRQDPGLGLRLIYFSYDVKMKEKGDIPEGYSVSREKKERFSLILESASTNQTSMYLCASSLGTGAPGYEQYFGPGTRLTVT.

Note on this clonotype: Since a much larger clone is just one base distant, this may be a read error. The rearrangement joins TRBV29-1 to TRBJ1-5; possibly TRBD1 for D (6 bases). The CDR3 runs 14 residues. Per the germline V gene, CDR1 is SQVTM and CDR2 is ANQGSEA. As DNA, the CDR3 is TGCGGCGTTGATACAGGGATAGGGGATCAGCCCCAGCATTTT. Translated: CGVDTGIGDQPQHF.

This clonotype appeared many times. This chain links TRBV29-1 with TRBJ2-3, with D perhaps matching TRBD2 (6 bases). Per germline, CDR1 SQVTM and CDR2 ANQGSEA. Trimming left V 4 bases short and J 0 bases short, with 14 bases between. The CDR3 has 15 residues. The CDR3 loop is CSVVLAEASTDTQYF. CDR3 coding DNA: TGCAGCGTTGTGTTAGCGGAAGCTAGCACAGATACGCAGTATTTT.

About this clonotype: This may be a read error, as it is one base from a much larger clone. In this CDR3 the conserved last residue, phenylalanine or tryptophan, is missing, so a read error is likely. The CDR3 nucleotides read TGTGCCAGCAGTTTATTGGGGTCTGAAGCTTTCCTT. Protein sequence: CASSLLGSEAFL. V is TRBV12-3 or TRBV12-4 and J is TRBJ1-1, with D unclear. This CDR3 is 12 amino acids long. Trimming removed 2 bases at V and 6 bases at J, with 7 bases between.

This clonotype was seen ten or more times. For the CDR3, the DNA is TGTGCCAGCAGTTTAAGGGTCGTGGCAGCGGGATACATGGTCAATGAGCAGTTCTTC. Encoded protein: CASSLRVVAAGYMVNEQFF. This chain joins TRBV27 and TRBJ2-1; TRBD2 matches at 7 bases. CDR1 is MNHEY and CDR2 is SMNVEV in the germline V gene (reference sequence). The CDR3 is 19 amino acids. Losses at the gene ends were 2 bases for V and 6 bases for J; bases not matched to a gene: 19.

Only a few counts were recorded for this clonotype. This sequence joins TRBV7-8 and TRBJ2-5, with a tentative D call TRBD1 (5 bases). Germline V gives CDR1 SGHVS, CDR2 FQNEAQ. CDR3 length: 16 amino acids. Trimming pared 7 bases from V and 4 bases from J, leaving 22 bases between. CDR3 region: CASTPEPGKVGETQYF. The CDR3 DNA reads TGTGCCAGCACCCCAGAGCCAGGGAAAGTCGGAGAGACCCAGTACTTC. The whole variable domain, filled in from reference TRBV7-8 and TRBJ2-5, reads GAGVSQSPRYKVAKRGQDVALRCDPISGHVSLFWYQQALGQGPEFLTYFQNEAQLDKSGLPSDRFFAERPEGSVSTLKIQRTQQEDSAVYLCASTPEPGKVGETQYFGPGTRLLVL.

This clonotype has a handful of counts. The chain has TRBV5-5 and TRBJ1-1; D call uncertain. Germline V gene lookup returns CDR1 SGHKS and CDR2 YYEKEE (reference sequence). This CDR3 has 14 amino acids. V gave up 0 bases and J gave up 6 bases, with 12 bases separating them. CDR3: CASSLAGRGAEAFF. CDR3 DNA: TGTGCCAGCAGCTTGGCAGGCCGCGGGGCTGAAGCTTTCTTT.

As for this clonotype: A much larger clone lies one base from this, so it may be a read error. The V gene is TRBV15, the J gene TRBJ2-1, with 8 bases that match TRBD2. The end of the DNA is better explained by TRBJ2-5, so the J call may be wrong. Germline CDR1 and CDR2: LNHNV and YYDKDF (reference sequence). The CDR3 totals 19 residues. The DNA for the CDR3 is TGTGCCACCAGCAGAGAGCGGGACGGGGCTAGCGGGTTTGACGAGACCCAGTACTTC. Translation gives CATSRERDGASGFDETQYF.

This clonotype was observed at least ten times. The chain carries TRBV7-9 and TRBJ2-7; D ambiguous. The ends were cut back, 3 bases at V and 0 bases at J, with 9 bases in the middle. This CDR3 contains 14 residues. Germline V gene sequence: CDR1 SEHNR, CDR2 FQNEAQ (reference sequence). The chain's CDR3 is CASSLQESSYEQYF. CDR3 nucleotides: TGTGCCAGCAGCTTGCAGGAAAGCTCCTACGAGCAGTACTTC.

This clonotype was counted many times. Here the CDR3 reads CSARDRGFYNEQFF. CDR3 coding DNA: TGCAGCGCCCGGGACCGGGGGTTCTACAATGAGCAGTTCTTC. The V and J genes are TRBV20-1 and TRBJ2-1; the D gene is possibly TRBD2 (6 bases). The CDR3 sequence is 14 residues long. CDR1 is DFQATT and CDR2 is SNEGSKA in the germline V gene (reference sequence).

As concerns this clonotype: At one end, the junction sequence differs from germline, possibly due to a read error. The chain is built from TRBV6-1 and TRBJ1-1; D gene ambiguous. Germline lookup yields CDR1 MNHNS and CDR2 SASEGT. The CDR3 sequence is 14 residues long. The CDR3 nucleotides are TGTGCCAGCAGTGAATGGAGGTTTAACATTGAAGCTTTCTTT. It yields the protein CASSEWRFNIEAFF.

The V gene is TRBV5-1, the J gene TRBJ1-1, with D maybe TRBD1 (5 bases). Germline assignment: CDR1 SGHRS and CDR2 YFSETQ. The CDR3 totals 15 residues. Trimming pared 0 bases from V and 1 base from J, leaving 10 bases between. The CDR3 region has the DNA TGCGCCAGCAGCTTGGGGGGACGGGGGAACACTGAAGCTTTCTTT. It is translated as CASSLGGRGNTEAFF. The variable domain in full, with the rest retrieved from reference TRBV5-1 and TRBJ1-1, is KAGVTQTPRYLIKTRGQQVTLSCSPISGHRSVSWYQQTPGQGLQFLFEYFSETQRNKGNFPGRFSGRQFSNSRSEMNVSTLELGDSALYLCASSLGGRGNTEAFFGQGTRLTVV.

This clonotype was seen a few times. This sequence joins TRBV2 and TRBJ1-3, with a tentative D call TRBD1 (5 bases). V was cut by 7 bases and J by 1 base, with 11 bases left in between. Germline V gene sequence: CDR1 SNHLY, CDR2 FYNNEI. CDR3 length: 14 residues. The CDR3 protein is CASTLQVSGNTIYF. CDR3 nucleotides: TGTGCCAGCACCCTACAGGTATCTGGAAACACCATATATTTT.

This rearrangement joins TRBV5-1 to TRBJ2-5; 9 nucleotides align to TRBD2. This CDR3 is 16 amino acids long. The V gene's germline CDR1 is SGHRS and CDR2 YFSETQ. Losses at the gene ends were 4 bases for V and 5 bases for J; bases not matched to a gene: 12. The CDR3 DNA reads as TGCGCCAGCAGCCCCGGGAGGGCTAGCGGGATCGAGACCCAGTACTTC. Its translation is CASSPGRASGIETQYF.

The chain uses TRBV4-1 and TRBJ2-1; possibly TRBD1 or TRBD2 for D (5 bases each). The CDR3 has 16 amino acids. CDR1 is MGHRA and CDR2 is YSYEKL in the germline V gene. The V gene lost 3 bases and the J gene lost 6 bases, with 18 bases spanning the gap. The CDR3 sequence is CASSQRGQGSSNEQFF. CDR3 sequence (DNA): TGCGCCAGCAGCCAGAGGGGCCAGGGAAGCTCCAATGAGCAGTTCTTC.

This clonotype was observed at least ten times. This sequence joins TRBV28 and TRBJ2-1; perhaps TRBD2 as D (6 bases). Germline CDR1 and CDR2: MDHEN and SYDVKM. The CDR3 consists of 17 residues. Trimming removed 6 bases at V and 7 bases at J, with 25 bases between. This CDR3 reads CASSSLSLAGGGNEQFF. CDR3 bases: TGTGCCAGCAGCTCCCTCTCCCTAGCTGGCGGAGGGAATGAGCAGTTCTTC.

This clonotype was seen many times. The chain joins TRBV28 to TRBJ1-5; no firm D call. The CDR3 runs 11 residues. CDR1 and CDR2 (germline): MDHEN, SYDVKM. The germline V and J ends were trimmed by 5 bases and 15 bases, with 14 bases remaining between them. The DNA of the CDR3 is TGTGCCAGCAGTAATGACTTAGGTCCGCATTTT. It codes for CASSNDLGPHF.

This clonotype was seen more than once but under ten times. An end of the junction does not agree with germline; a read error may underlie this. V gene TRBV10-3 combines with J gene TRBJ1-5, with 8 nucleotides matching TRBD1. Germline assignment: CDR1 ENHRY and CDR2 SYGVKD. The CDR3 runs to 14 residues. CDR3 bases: TGTGCCATCAGTGAGGGACAGGGTAGCCAGCCCCGGCATTTT. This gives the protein CAISEGQGSQPRHF.

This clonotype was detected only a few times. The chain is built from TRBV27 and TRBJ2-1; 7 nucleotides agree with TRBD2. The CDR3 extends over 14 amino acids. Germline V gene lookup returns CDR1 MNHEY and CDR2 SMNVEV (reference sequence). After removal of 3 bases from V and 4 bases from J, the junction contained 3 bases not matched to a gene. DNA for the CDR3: TGTGCCAGCAGTTTTCTAGCGGAGTACAATGAGCAGTTCTTC. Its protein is CASSFLAEYNEQFF.

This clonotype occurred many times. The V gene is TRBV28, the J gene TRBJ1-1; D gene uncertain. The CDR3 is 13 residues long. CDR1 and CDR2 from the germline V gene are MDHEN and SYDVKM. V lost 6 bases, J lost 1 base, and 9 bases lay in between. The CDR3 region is CASSQTWNTEAFF. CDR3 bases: TGTGCCAGCAGCCAGACTTGGAACACTGAAGCTTTCTTT.

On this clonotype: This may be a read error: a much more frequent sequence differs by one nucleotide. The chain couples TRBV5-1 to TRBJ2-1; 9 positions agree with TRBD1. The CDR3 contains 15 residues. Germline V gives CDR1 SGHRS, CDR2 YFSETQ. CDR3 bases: TGCGCCAACAGCCTGACCACGACAGGGGGGAATGAGCAGTTCTTC. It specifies CANSLTTTGGNEQFF.